The T cell receptor (beta chain) under discussion was sequenced for a study of T cells after yellow fever vaccination. In the study overall: SMART-Seq v4 Ultra Low Input prepared libraries from low-cell fractions.

The germline V gene has CDR1 KGHSH and CDR2 LQKENI. V lost 2 bases and J lost 4, with 2 bases in between. The CDR3 runs 12 residues. Overall study findings and caveats: Post-booster samples contained most primary-vaccination clones (approximately 96% CD4, about 87% CD8). A secondary response was less intense yet reached its peak sooner, at day 5 versus 15.

A 5'RACE template-switching step, the method used to make TCR cDNA, added a universal primer site and UMIs. One entry per CDR3 protein results from TCRdb running MiXCR on the 5' RACE reads. The sample has about 310,000 distinct CDR3 sequences; approximately 3.9% are singletons. This clonotype has a count of ten or more. The antigen is undetermined. The chain is built from TRBV18 and TRBJ2-2; D unresolved. The clonotype was recovered from a man aged 18 to 30 who received the YFV17D yellow fever vaccine. Sample: PBMCs, taken on the day of the yellow fever booster vaccination. This CDR3 reads CASSPVTGELFF. The CDR3 region has the DNA TGTGCCAGCTCACCAGTCACCGGGGAGCTGTTTTTT.